The clone carrying this T cell receptor beta chain was detected a few times. Its target is unknown. This CDR3 contains 13 residues. V was trimmed by 1 base and J by 1 base, leaving 4 bases between them. The germline CDR1 and CDR2 sequences are SGHDN and FVKESK. The data derive from a study of T cell responses to AZD1222 COVID-19 vaccine. Study results and caveats: CD4 TCRs covered the whole spike, strongest at regions 160-218 and 743-854.

Sequencing was performed with immunoSEQ multiplex PCR; in TCRdb, only in-frame clones are kept and a portion is missing. The repertoire includes about 110,000 clones, about 85% of them detected once, and 3.2% sits in the top ten. The V call is TRBV14, the J call TRBJ1-1; the D is unclear. Sequencing was performed on peripheral blood, taken on day 0 of AZD1222 vaccination. The clonotype comes from an adult in good health. The CDR3 loop reads CASSQGGNTEAFF. The CDR3 DNA is TGTGCCAGCAGCCAAGGGGGGAACACTGAAGCTTTCTTT.